This T cell receptor beta chain derives from a study of T cells expressing NK-cell markers. CDR3 length equals 16 residues. Germline CDR1 and CDR2: SGHRS and YFSETQ. TCRdb re-called the 5' RACE reads; one entry per CDR3 protein, DNA not given. Recorded for this sample: some 460,000 distinct CDR3 sequences. This sequence originates from a woman aged 45-65 years in good health. The genes are TRBV5-1 and TRBJ1-1; TCRdb picks TRBD1, but there is no DNA to check that call. The sample was blood T cells: a sorted CD56 or NKG2C T cell subset, CD4+ or CD8+ T cells, or bulk PBMC T cells (not recorded which). This chain's CDR3 is CASSGGPPGMNTEAFF. Supplemented by reference TRBV5-1 and TRBJ1-1, the full variable domain reads KAGVTQTPRYLIKTRGQQVTLSCSPISGHRSVSWYQQTPGQGLQFLFEYFSETQRNKGNFPGRFSGRQFSNSRSEMNVSTLELGDSALYLCASSGGPPGMNTEAFFGQGTRLTVV.